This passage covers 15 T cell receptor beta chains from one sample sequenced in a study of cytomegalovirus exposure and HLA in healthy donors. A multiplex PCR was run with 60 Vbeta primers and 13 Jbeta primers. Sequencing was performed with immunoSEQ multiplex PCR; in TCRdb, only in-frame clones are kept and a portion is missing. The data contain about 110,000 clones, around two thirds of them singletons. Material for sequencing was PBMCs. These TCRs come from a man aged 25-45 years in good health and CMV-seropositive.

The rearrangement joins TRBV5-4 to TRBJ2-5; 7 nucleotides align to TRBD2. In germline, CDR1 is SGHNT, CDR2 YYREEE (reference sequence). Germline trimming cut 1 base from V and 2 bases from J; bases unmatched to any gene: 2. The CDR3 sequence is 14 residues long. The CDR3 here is CASSLWGGQETQYF. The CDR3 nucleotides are TGTGCCAGCAGCTTGTGGGGGGGACAAGAGACCCAGTACTTC.

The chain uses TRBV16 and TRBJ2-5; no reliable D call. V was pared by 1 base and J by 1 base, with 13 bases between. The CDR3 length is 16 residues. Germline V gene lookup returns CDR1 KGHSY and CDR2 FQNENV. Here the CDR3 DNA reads TGTGCCAGCAGCCAATTGGAGCTTTTCGCCCAAGAGACCCAGTACTTC. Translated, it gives CASSQLELFAQETQYF.

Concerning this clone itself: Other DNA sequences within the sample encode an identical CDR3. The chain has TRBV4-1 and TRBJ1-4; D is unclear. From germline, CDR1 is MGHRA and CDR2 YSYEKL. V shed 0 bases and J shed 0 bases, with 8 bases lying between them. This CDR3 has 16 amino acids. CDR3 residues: CASSQDQGATNEKLFF. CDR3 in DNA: TGCGCCAGCAGCCAAGATCAAGGAGCAACTAATGAAAAACTGTTTTTT.

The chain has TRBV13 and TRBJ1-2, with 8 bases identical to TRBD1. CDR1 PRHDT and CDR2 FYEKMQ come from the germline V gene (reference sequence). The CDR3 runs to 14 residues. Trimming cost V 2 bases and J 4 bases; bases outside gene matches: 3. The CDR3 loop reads CASSLQGAVYGYTF. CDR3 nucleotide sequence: TGTGCCAGCAGCTTACAGGGGGCGGTCTATGGCTACACCTTC.

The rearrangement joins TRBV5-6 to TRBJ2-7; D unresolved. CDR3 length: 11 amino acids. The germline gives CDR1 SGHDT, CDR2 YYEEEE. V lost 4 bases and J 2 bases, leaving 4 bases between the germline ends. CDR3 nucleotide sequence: TGTGCCAGCAGCACAGCCTACGAGCAGTACTTC. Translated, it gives CASSTAYEQYF.

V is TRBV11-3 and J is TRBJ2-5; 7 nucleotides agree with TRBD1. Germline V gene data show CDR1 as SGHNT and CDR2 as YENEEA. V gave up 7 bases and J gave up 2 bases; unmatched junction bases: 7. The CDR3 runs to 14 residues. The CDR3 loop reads CASKGAVSQETQYF. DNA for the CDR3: TGTGCCAGCAAGGGGGCGGTGTCGCAAGAGACCCAGTACTTC.

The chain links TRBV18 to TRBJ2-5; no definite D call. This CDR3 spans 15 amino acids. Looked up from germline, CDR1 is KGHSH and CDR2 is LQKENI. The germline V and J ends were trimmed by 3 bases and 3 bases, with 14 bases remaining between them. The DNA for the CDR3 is TGTGCCAGCTCACCGGTGAGAACTCAAAAAGAGACCCAGTACTTC. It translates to CASSPVRTQKETQYF. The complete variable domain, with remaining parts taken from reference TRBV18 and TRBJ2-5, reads NAGVMQNPRHLVRRRGQEARLRCSPMKGHSHVYWYRQLPEEGLKFMVYLQKENIIDESGMPKERFSAEFPKEGPSILRIQQVVRGDSAAYFCASSPVRTQKETQYFGPGTRLLVL.

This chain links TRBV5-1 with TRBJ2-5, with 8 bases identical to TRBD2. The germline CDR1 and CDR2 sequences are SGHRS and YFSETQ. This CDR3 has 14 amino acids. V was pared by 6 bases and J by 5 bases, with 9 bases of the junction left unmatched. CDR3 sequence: CASTRGGPRETQYF. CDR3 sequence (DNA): TGCGCCAGCACCCGGGGGGGACCCAGGGAGACCCAGTACTTC.

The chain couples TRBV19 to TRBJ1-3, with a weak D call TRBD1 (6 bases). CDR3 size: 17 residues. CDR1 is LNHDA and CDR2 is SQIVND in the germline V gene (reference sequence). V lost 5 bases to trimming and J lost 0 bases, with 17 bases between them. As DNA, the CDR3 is TGTGCCAGTAGTGCACCGACAGGATCGGTCTCTGGAAACACCATATATTTT. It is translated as CASSAPTGSVSGNTIYF.

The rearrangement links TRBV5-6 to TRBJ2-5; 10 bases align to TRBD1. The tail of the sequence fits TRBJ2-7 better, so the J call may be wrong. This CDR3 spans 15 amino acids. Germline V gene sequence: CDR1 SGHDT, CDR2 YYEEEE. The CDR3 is CASSSPLGTGDEQYF. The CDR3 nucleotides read TGTGCCAGCAGCTCCCCGTTAGGGACAGGGGACGAGCAGTACTTC.

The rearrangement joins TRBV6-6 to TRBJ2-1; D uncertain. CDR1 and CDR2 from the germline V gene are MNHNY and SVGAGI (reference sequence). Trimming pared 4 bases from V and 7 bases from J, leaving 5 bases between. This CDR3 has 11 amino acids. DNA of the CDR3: TGTGCCAGCAGTTCCTTGAATGAGCAGTTCTTC. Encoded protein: CASSSLNEQFF.

In DNA form, the CDR3 reads TGCGCCAGCAGCCAAGGACAGGGCCTTGCCGGGGAGCTGTTTTTT. Translated, it gives CASSQGQGLAGELFF. The V and J genes are TRBV4-1 and TRBJ2-2; TRBD1 matches at 7 bases. CDR3 length: 15 amino acids. The germline V gene has CDR1 MGHRA and CDR2 YSYEKL. V lost 1 base to trimming and J lost 6 bases; unmatched junction nucleotides: 5.

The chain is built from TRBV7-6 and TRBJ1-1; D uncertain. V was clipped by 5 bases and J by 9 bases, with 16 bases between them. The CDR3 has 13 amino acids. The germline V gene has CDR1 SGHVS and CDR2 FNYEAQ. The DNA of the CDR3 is TGTGCCAGCAGCCGAGGGTTAGGAGTTAAAGCTTTCTTT. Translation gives CASSRGLGVKAFF.

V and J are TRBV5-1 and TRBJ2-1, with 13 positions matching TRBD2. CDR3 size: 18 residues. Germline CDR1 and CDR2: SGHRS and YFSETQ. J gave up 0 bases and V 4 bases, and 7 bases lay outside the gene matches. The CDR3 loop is CASSTPLAGGSSYNEQFF. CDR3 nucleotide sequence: TGCGCCAGCAGCACCCCACTAGCGGGGGGGAGCTCCTACAATGAGCAGTTCTTC.

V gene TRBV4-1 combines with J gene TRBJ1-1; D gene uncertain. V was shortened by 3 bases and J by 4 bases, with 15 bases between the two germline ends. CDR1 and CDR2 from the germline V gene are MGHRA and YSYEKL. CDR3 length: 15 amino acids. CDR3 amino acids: CASSQPIRGVTEAFF. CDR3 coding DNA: TGCGCCAGCAGCCAGCCCATACGAGGCGTCACTGAAGCTTTCTTT.